The 5 T cell receptor beta chains below come from one sample, sequenced in a study of vaccination and CD4 T cells after COVID-19. As for treatment: 10-day PBMC culture with coronavirus spike peptide pools or control peptides (ViraFEST assay). Their antigen targets remain unknown. Sequenced with the Oncomine TCR Beta short-read assay was DNA taken from cultured CD4+ T cells. TCRdb called the PCR reads again in MiXCR, with one record for every CDR3 protein. The repertoire includes 2,000 to 2,500 distinct CDR3 sequences, about 30% of them detected once, and approximately 27% sits in the top ten. The sequenced sample was CD4+ T cells from blood, cultured in vitro, obtained after SARS-CoV-2 vaccination. The receptors shown here come from a human donor who had recovered from COVID-19.

By share, this clonotype counts as medium-sized. CDR3 nucleotides: TGCAGTGCTAGCGGGGGTGGGAATGAGCAGTTCTTC. Its protein product is CSASGGGNEQFF. The rearrangement uses TRBV20-1 and TRBJ2-1, with a weak D call TRBD2 (6 bases). The germline V gene encodes CDR1 DFQATT and CDR2 SNEGSKA (reference sequence). Trimming removed 3 bases from V and 7 bases from J, with 10 bases in between. CDR3 length: 12 amino acids.

In its sample, this clonotype ranks as medium-sized. The chain joins TRBV11-1 to TRBJ2-7, with a tentative D call TRBD2 (5 bases). Trimming removed 4 bases at V and 3 bases at J, with 7 bases between. Germline values: CDR1 SGHAT, CDR2 FQDESV (reference sequence). This CDR3 comprises 12 residues. Here the CDR3 DNA reads TGTGCCAGCAGCTCTCGGGGCTACGAGCAGTACTTC. As protein: CASSSRGYEQYF.

This sequence joins TRBV7-9 and TRBJ1-3; D unresolved. The length of the CDR3 is 16 residues. Germline CDR1 reads SEHNR; CDR2 reads FQNEAQ (reference sequence). Trimming left V 0 bases short and J 2 bases short, with 11 bases between. The CDR3 DNA is TGTGCCAGCAGCTTAGCCGGGAGGGAGGCTGGAAACACCATATATTTT. Translating gives CASSLAGREAGNTIYF.

This sequence joins TRBV6-1 and TRBJ1-3; 9 nucleotides match TRBD1. This CDR3 is 15 amino acids long. From germline, CDR1 is MNHNS and CDR2 SASEGT. The V and J ends lost 1 base and 4 bases, in that order; junction bases with no gene match: 2. CDR3 sequence: CASSEGGTGGNTIYF. DNA for the CDR3: TGTGCCAGCAGTGAAGGAGGGACAGGGGGAAACACCATATATTTT.

This clonotype was detected a few times. This chain joins TRBV20-1 and TRBJ2-3; TRBD1 might be the D (6 bases). Germline V gene sequence: CDR1 DFQATT, CDR2 SNEGSKA (reference sequence). The CDR3 has 12 residues. V lost 2 bases and J 5 bases, leaving 8 bases between the germline ends. The CDR3 DNA reads TGCAGTGCTAGATTAGGGGGAGATACGCAGTATTTT. Protein: CSARLGGDTQYF.